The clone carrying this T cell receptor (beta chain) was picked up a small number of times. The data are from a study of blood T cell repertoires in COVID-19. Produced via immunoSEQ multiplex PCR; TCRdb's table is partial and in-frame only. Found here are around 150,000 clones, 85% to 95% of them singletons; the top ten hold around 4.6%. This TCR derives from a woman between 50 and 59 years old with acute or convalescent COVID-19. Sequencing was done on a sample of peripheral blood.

CDR3 nucleotide sequence: TGTGCCAGCGTGGTGCCGCACCTATCCTACGAGCAGTACTTC. This gives the protein CASVVPHLSYEQYF. The V and J genes are TRBV9 and TRBJ2-7; D unresolved. Trimming shortened V by 7 bases and J by 1 base, and 15 bases separated the two germline ends. This CDR3 has 14 residues. Germline V gene data show CDR1 as SGDLS and CDR2 as YYNGEE.